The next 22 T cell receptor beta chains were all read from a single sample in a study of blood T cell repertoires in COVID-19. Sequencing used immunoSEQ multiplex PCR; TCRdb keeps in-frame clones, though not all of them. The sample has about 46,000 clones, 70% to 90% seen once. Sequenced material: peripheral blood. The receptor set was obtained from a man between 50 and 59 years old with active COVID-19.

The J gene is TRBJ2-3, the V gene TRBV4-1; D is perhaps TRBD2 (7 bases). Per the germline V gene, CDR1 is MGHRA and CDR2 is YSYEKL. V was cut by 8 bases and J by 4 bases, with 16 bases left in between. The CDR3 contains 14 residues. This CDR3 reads CASARGGGSDTQYF. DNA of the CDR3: TGCGCCAGCGCTCGAGGGGGAGGGTCAGATACGCAGTATTTT.

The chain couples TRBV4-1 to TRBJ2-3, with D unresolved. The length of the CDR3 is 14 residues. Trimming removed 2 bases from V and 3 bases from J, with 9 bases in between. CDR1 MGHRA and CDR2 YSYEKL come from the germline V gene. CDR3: CASSQKPGTDTQYF. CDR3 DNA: TGCGCCAGCAGCCAAAAACCCGGGACAGATACGCAGTATTTT.

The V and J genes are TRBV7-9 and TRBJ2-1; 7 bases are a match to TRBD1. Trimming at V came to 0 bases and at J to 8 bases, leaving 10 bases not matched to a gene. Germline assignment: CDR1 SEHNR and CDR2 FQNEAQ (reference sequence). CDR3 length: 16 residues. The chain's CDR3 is CASSLANGQAGHEQFF. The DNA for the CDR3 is TGTGCCAGCAGCTTAGCGAATGGACAGGCCGGTCATGAGCAGTTCTTC.

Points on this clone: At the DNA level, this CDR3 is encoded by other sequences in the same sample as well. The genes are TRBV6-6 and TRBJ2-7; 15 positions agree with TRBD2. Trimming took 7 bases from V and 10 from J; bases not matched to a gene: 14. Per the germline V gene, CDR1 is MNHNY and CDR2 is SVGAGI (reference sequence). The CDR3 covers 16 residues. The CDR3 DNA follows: TGTGCCAGCAACCTAGAGGGACTAGCGGGAGGAAGCGAACAGTACTTC. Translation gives CASNLEGLAGGSEQYF.

The CDR3 DNA follows: TGTGCCAGCAGCCAAGGGACAGGGGGCGGCAATTCACCCCTCCACTTT. Protein sequence: CASSQGTGGGNSPLHF. This chain joins TRBV4-2 and TRBJ1-6; 11 bases fit TRBD1. This CDR3 has 16 amino acids. Germline values: CDR1 LGHNA, CDR2 YNFKEQ. V dropped 1 base and J dropped 7; count of bases not matched to a gene: 3.

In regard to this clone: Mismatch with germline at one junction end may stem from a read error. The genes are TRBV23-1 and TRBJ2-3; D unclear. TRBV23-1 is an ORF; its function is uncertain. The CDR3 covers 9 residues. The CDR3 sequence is CASSQSSPF. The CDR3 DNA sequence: TGCGCCAGCAGTCAATCGTCTCCTTTT.

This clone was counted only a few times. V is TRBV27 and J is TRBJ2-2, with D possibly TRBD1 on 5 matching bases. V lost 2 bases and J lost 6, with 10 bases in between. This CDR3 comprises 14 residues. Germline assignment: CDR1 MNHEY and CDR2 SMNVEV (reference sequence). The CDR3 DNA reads TGTGCCAGCAGTTTACAGGGTAGCTCCGGGGAGCTGTTTTTT. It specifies CASSLQGSSGELFF.

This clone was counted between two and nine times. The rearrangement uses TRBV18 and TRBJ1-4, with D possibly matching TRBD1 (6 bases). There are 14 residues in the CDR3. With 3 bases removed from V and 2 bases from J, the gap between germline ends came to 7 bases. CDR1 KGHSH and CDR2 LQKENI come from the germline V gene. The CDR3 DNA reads TGTGCCAGCTCACCGGACAGCACTAATGAAAAACTGTTTTTT. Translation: CASSPDSTNEKLFF.

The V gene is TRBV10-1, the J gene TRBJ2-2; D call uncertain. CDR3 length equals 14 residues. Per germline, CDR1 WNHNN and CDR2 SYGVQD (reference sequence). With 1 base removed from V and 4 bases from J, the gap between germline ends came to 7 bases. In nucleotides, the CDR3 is TGCGCCAGCAGTGAGTACAGAGTCACCGGGGAGCTGTTTTTT. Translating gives CASSEYRVTGELFF.

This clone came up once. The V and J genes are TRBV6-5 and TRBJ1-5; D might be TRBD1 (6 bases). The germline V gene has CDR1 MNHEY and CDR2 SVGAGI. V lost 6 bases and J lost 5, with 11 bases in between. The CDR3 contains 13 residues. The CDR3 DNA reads TGTGCCAGCAGGTTACAGGGCGATCAGCCCCAGCATTTT. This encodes CASRLQGDQPQHF.

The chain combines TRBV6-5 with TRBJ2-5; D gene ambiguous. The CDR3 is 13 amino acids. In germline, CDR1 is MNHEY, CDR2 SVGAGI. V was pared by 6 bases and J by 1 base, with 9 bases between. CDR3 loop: CASRSTPQETQYF. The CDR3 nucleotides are TGTGCCAGCAGAAGCACCCCCCAAGAGACCCAGTACTTC.

The CDR3 nucleotides read TGTGCCACCAGTACCCTAGCGGGAGGTGGAGATACGCAGTATTTT. It is translated as CATSTLAGGGDTQYF. The chain employs TRBV24-1 and TRBJ2-3; 11 bases match TRBD2. Germline V gene lookup returns CDR1 KGHDR and CDR2 SFDVKD. The CDR3 is 15 residues long. V was pared by 6 bases and J by 5 bases, with 6 bases of the junction left unmatched.

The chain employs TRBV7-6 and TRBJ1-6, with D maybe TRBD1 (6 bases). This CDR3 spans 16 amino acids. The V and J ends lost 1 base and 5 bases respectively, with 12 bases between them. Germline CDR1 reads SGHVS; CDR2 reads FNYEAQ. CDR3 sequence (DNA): TGTGCCAGCAGCTTAGGGTCAGGGGAAAATAATTCACCCCTCCACTTT. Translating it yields CASSLGSGENNSPLHF.

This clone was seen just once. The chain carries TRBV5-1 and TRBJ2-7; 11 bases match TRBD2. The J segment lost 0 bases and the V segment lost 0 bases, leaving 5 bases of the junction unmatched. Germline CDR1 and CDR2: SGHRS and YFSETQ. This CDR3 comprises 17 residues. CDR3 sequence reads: CASSLGLAGRSSYEQYF. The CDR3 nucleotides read TGCGCCAGCAGCTTGGGACTAGCGGGGCGGAGCTCCTACGAGCAGTACTTC.

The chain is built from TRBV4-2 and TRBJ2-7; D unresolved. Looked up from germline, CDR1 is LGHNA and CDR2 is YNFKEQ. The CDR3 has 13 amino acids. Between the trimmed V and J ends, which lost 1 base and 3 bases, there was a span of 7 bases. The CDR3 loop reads CASSQVQRYEQYF. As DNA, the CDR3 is TGTGCCAGCAGCCAAGTCCAGCGCTACGAGCAGTACTTC.

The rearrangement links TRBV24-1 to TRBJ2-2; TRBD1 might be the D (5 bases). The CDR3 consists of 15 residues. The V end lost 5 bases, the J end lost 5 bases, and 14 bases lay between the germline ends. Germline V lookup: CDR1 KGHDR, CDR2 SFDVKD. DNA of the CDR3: TGTGCCACCAGTGTGAGGCAGGGTACGACCGGGGAGCTGTTTTTT. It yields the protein CATSVRQGTTGELFF.

CDR3 in DNA: TGTGCCAGCAGGCTGGGCTCGACGGACGAGCAGTACTTC. It translates to CASRLGSTDEQYF. The genes are TRBV5-5 and TRBJ2-7, with D uncertain. V was cut by 5 bases and J by 5 bases, with 14 bases left in between. The germline gives CDR1 SGHKS, CDR2 YYEKEE (reference sequence). The CDR3 spans 13 residues.

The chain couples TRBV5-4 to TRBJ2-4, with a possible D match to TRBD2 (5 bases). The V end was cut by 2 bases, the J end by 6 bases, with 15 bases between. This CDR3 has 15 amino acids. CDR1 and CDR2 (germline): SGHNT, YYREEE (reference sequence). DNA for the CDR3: TGTGCCAGCAGCTTCGGTTCGGACGAGGGAAACATTCAGTACTTC. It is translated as CASSFGSDEGNIQYF.

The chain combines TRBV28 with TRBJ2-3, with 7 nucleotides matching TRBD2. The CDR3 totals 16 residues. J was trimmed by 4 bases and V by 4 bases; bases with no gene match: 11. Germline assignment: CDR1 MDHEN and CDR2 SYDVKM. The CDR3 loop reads CASSSRASGVADTQYF. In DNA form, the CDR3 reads TGTGCCAGCAGTTCCCGTGCGAGCGGGGTGGCAGATACGCAGTATTTT.

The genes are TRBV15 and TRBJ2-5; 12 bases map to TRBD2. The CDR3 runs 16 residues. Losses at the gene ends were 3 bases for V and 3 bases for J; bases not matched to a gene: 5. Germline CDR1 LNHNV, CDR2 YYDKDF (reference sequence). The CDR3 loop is CATSSGLAGGKETQYF. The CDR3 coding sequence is TGTGCCACCAGCAGCGGGCTAGCGGGGGGGAAAGAGACCCAGTACTTC.

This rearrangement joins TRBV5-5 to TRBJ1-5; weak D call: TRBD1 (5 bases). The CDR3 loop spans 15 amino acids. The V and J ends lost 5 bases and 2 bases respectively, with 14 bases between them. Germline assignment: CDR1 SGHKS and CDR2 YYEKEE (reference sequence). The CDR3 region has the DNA TGTGCCAGCAGTGGAGGAGGGGAGGGCAATCAGCCCCAGCATTTT. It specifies CASSGGGEGNQPQHF. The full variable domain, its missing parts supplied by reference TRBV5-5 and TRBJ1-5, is DAGVTQSPTHLIKTRGQQVTLRCSPISGHKSVSWYQQVLGQGPQFIFQYYEKEERGRGNFPDRFSARQFPNYSSELNVNALLLGDSALYLCASSGGGEGNQPQHFGDGTRLSIL.

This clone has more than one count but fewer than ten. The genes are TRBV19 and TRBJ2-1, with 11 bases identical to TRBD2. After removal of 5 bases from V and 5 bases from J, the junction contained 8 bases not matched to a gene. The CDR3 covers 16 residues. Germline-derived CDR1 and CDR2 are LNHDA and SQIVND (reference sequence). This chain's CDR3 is CASSSPGTSGHNEQFF. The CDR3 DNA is TGTGCCAGTAGTTCTCCCGGGACTAGCGGCCACAATGAGCAGTTCTTC.